The clone carrying this T cell receptor (beta chain) was seen only a few times. What it binds is not known. Primers used in a second PCR of roughly 6 to 12 cycles were a sample-barcoded 5' primer and a J-beta primer mix. Every single cDNA molecule received a tag from a template-switch adaptor with 12 random nucleotides. TCRdb analysed the 5' RACE reads with MiXCR anew, one entry per CDR3 protein. The table records 650,000 to 950,000 distinct CDR3 sequences, under 45% of them present only once. PBMCs, at least 7 million per sample, were isolated. The entry originates in a study of blood T cells in healthy people across ages. Findings and limits, study-wide: Per-million-T-cell TCR beta diversity fell roughly linearly with age. Higher diversity and more naive CD4+ cells were features of long-lived donors, compared to aged donors.

Trimming took 5 bases from V and 7 from J, leaving 18 bases between them. The CDR3 is 14 residues long. Germline V lookup: CDR1 DFQATT, CDR2 SNEGSKA (reference sequence). This TCR derives from a man aged 55 to 69 in good health. The chain couples TRBV20-1 to TRBJ2-1, with D perhaps matching TRBD2 (6 bases). Input material: blood. The CDR3 reads CSAVGYAGLNEQFF. The CDR3 DNA follows: TGCAGTGCTGTGGGATACGCGGGGTTGAATGAGCAGTTCTTC.